This entry describes one T cell receptor beta chain. These data are taken from a study of ipilimumab plus nivolumab after autologous stem cell transplantation. On the study more broadly: Myeloma cases were transplant-naive high-risk or relapsed within 3 years post first autologous transplant.

Ipilimumab, 1 mg/kg, started 14 to 28 days after autologous transplant. Dosing: nivolumab 3 mg/kg IV, weeks 1, 4, 7, 10, then every two weeks to week 26. The protocol was immunoSEQ multiplex PCR, while the TCRdb copy is restricted to in-frame clones and leaves out a portion. The table shows tens of thousands of clones, with approximately 90% occurring only once. The germline CDR1 and CDR2 sequences are MNHEY and SMNVEV (reference sequence). This CDR3 is built from 15 residues. V was cut by 3 bases and J by 2 bases, with 11 bases left in between. The sample in question was PBMCs, obtained in a trial of ipilimumab plus nivolumab as post-transplant consolidation. V gene TRBV27 combines with J gene TRBJ1-5; D is uncertain. The TCR was taken from a male donor with multiple myeloma. CDR3 bases: TGTGCCAGCAGTTTTGGCTCGCAAGGCAATCAGCCCCAGCATTTT. It encodes CASSFGSQGNQPQHF.